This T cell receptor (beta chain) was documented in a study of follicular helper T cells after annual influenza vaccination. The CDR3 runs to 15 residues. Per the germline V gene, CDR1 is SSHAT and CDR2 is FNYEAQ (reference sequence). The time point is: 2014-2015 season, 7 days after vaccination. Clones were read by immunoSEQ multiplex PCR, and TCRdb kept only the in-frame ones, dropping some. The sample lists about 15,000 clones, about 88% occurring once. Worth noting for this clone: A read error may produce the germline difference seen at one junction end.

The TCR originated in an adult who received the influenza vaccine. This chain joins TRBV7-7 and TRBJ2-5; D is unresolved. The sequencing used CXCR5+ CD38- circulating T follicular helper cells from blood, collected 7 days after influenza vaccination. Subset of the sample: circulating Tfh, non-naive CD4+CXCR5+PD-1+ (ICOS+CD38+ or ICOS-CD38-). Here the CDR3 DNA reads TGTGCTAGCAGCTTAATCGGGTCCTCCGGGGAGACCCAGTACTTC. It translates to CASSLIGSSGETQYF. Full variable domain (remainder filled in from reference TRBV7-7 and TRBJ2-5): GAGVSQSPRYKVTKRGQDVTLRCDPISSHATLYWYQQALGQGPEFLTYFNYEAQPDKSGLPSDRFSAERPEGSISTLTIQRTEQRDSAMYRCASSLIGSSGETQYFGPGTRLLVL.